The sequence of this T cell receptor (beta chain) was determined in a study of persistence of HIV-infected CD4 T cells. The V and J ends lost 8 bases and 2 bases respectively, with 13 bases between them. The CDR3 extends over 13 amino acids. Looked up from germline, CDR1 is SNHLY and CDR2 is FYNNEI. This nonspecific control used anti-CD3/anti-CD28 bead stimulation of CD4+ T cells. Sorting selected CD4+ T cells upregulating both CD40 ligand and CD69. CD8+ T cells were removed from PBMCs prior to stimulation. The libraries were made with immunoSEQ version 4 in survey mode. TCRdb's table, derived via immunoSEQ multiplex PCR, lists solely in-frame clones and lacks some. The sample lists 45,000 or so clones, approximately 90% seen once, with over 0.45% in the top ten. Regarding this clone: Its antigen is still unknown.

The rearrangement uses TRBV2 and TRBJ2-7, with unresolved D. The receptor was isolated from an adult woman with HIV who was CMV-seropositive. The sample in question was CD4+ T cells sorted from PBMCs after approximately 19-hour stimulation, obtained from a patient who received antiretroviral therapy. CDR3 nucleotide sequence: TGTGCCAGCCTGGGTCCTAGGCCCTACGAGCAGTACTTC. Translated: CASLGPRPYEQYF.